This T cell receptor (beta chain) was found in a study of blood T cells in healthy people across ages. Overall study results and limits: Naive and antigen-experienced cells were not separated, limiting conclusive comparison.

A second PCR of 7 to 11 cycles used a sample-barcoded 5' primer and a J-beta primer mix. Using its own MiXCR run on the 5' RACE reads, TCRdb lists one record per CDR3 protein. Of 750,000 to 950,000 distinct CDR3 sequences detected, approximately 32% appear once; the ten largest clones hold roughly 10%. This clonotype was found many times. What it recognizes is unknown. CDR1 and CDR2 (germline): WSHSY, SAAADI. The J segment lost 5 bases and the V segment lost 8 bases, leaving 4 bases of the junction unmatched. The CDR3 extends over 12 amino acids. This same sample was also taken into another study, of T cells of mothers and their children. That work adds: Normalized overlap was always slightly, never significantly, higher in related than unrelated mother-child pairs.

Sequences were obtained from blood. This TCR was sampled from a woman aged 40 to 55 in good health. The rearrangement joins TRBV10-2 to TRBJ1-1, with TRBD1 matching 8 bases. CDR3 coding DNA: TGCGCCAGCGCCGACAGGGGAACTGAAGCTTTCTTT. This translates into CASADRGTEAFF.